This T cell receptor (beta chain) was captured in a study of early T cells in non-severe SARS-CoV-2 infection. TCRdb re-called the 5' RACE reads with MiXCR, one entry per CDR3 protein. The sample holds about 42,000 distinct CDR3 sequences, less than 8.5% seen once. The CDR3 covers 15 residues. Trimming at V came to 6 bases and at J to 2 bases, leaving 5 bases not matched to a gene. Germline V lookup: CDR1 MNHEY, CDR2 SVGAGI. The chain carries TRBV6-5 and TRBJ2-7; 12 bases map to TRBD1. Specimen: whole blood. The clonotype originates from an adult who was a healthcare worker with PCR-confirmed SARS-CoV-2 infection or an uninfected control (not recorded which). Written as DNA, the CDR3 is TGTGCCAGCAGACGGGGACAGGGGGCTCCCTACGAGCAGTACTTC. Translation gives CASRRGQGAPYEQYF.